Listed here are 26 T cell receptor beta chains from one sample, sequenced in a study of STAT5B mutations in CD4+ large granular lymphocyte leukemia (dated by TCRdb to between 2020 and 2023). Libraries were made using the immunoSEQ multiplex PCR assay. TCRdb provides this immuneACCESS table in a form limited to in-frame rearrangements. Some clones are lacking; in checked studies, under half of them reflect an unresolved V gene, and why the rest are absent is not known. Present in this sample are around 33,000 clones, roughly 84% of which were seen just once. The top ten clones comprise 2% to 2.5% of the sample. Sequenced input: CD4+ T cells from blood buffy coats. The source is a human donor in good health.

The chain joins TRBV7-8 to TRBJ1-5, with D possibly matching TRBD1 (6 bases). Germline V gene sequence: CDR1 SGHVS, CDR2 FQNEAQ. CDR3 length: 16 amino acids. V was pared by 5 bases and J by 2 bases, with 16 bases between. In DNA form, the CDR3 reads TGTGCCAGCAGCATCCTCAGGGGCGAGGGCAATCAGCCCCAGCATTTT. Translated: CASSILRGEGNQPQHF.

The chain links TRBV11-1 to TRBJ2-1; 8 nucleotides match TRBD1. This CDR3 region has 15 residues. Per the germline V gene, CDR1 is SGHAT and CDR2 is FQDESV (reference sequence). Trimming cost V 0 bases and J 12 bases; bases outside gene matches: 10. The CDR3 coding sequence is TGTGCCAGCAGCTTAGCACGCCCAACAGGGGGGTTGCAGTTCTTC. The encoded protein is CASSLARPTGGLQFF.

There are a few counts of this clone. The genes are TRBV5-4 and TRBJ2-7; D gene uncertain. The CDR3 has 13 amino acids. V lost 1 base, J lost 0 bases, and 5 bases lay in between. The germline gives CDR1 SGHNT, CDR2 YYREEE (reference sequence). CDR3 sequence reads: CASSLMGSYEQYF. The CDR3 DNA sequence: TGTGCCAGCAGCTTGATGGGCTCCTACGAGCAGTACTTC.

This chain joins TRBV7-2 and TRBJ2-1; TRBD2 matches at 13 bases. The CDR3 has 13 amino acids. Trimming took 5 bases from V and 16 from J; bases not matched to a gene: 8. Per the germline V gene, CDR1 is SGHTA and CDR2 is FQGNSA. DNA for the CDR3: TGTGCCAGCAGCGTAGGGACTAGCGGGAATCACTTCTTC. Amino acid sequence: CASSVGTSGNHFF.

The chain combines TRBV5-4 with TRBJ1-4; TRBD1 might be the D (6 bases). CDR1 and CDR2 (germline): SGHNT, YYREEE (reference sequence). The V end lost 1 base, the J end lost 8 bases, and 12 bases lay between the germline ends. This CDR3 region has 14 residues. In DNA form, the CDR3 reads TGTGCCAGCAGCTTGCCCGGGGGCAGCGAAAAACTGTTTTTT. Its translation: CASSLPGGSEKLFF.

This clone was detected only once. V gene TRBV7-9 combines with J gene TRBJ2-5; 7 bases map to TRBD1. CDR1 SEHNR and CDR2 FQNEAQ come from the germline V gene (reference sequence). The CDR3 consists of 13 residues. J gave up 11 bases and V 0 bases, and 6 bases lay outside the gene matches. CDR3 DNA: TGTGCCAGCAGCTTAGCTTCACAGGGGCGGCAGTACTTC. This translates into CASSLASQGRQYF.

The genes are TRBV11-2 and TRBJ2-7; maybe TRBD2 (6 bases). The CDR3 spans 15 residues. Trimming stripped 7 bases from V and 6 bases from J, with 22 bases between. The germline V gene encodes CDR1 SGHAT and CDR2 FQNNGV. The CDR3: CASTRIGTRWVEQYF. The CDR3 DNA reads as TGTGCCAGCACCCGAATCGGGACTCGGTGGGTCGAGCAGTACTTC.

J is TRBJ1-2 and V is TRBV5-4; D gene ambiguous. V was pared by 0 bases and J by 7 bases, with 7 bases between. The CDR3 has 12 amino acids. CDR1 SGHNT and CDR2 YYREEE come from the germline V gene (reference sequence). The DNA of the CDR3 is TGTGCCAGCAGCTTGGAAGGGTTTGGCTACACCTTC. This sequence encodes CASSLEGFGYTF.

This clone is a singleton in its sample. V usage is TRBV19 and J usage is TRBJ2-5; the D call may be TRBD1 or TRBD2 (5 bases each). CDR1 LNHDA and CDR2 SQIVND come from the germline V gene (reference sequence). The V gene lost 3 bases and the J gene lost 2 bases, with 10 bases spanning the gap. This CDR3 is 14 amino acids long. The CDR3 spells CASSIGGVQETQYF. Written as DNA, the CDR3 is TGTGCCAGTAGTATTGGGGGTGTTCAAGAGACCCAGTACTTC.

The chain carries TRBV6-5 and TRBJ1-2; the match to TRBD1 covers 11 bases. J gave up 8 bases and V 6 bases, and 11 bases lay outside the gene matches. Per the germline V gene, CDR1 is MNHEY and CDR2 is SVGAGI. The CDR3 extends over 15 amino acids. In nucleotides, the CDR3 is TGTGCCAGCAGAACTCCGGGACAGGGGGTACGAGGCTACACCTTC. Protein product: CASRTPGQGVRGYTF.

This chain's CDR3 is CASSATGGKNTIYF. In nucleotides, the CDR3 is TGTGCCAGCAGTGCCACAGGGGGAAAAAACACCATATATTTT. The chain uses TRBV6-5 and TRBJ1-3; 8 nucleotides agree with TRBD1. Trimming took 5 bases from V and 6 from J; bases not matched to a gene: 6. This CDR3 is built from 14 residues. The germline V gene encodes CDR1 MNHEY and CDR2 SVGAGI.

The chain is built from TRBV11-2 and TRBJ2-7; a weak D match, TRBD2 (6 bases). V was pared by 0 bases and J by 6 bases, with 9 bases between. This CDR3 comprises 13 residues. Germline assignment: CDR1 SGHAT and CDR2 FQNNGV. This chain's CDR3 is CASSLERGGEQYF. The CDR3 bases are TGTGCCAGCAGCTTAGAGCGGGGCGGCGAGCAGTACTTC. The full variable domain, with the rest looked up from reference TRBV11-2 and TRBJ2-7, is EAGVAQSPRYKIIEKRQSVAFWCNPISGHATLYWYQQILGQGPKLLIQFQNNGVVDDSQLPKDRFSAERLKGVDSTLKIQPAKLEDSAVYLCASSLERGGEQYFGPGTRLTVT.

The rearrangement links TRBV5-6 to TRBJ2-3, with TRBD2 identical over 8 bases. The CDR3 runs 15 residues. V lost 2 bases, J lost 1 base, and 3 bases stayed unmatched. Per the germline V gene, CDR1 is SGHDT and CDR2 is YYEEEE. This CDR3 reads CASSLAGARTDTQYF. In nucleotides, the CDR3 is TGTGCCAGCAGCTTAGCGGGGGCCCGCACAGATACGCAGTATTTT.

This chain joins TRBV6-1 and TRBJ2-3; 11 bases map to TRBD2. V lost 3 bases, J lost 2 bases, and 4 bases stayed unmatched. The CDR3 runs 16 residues. CDR1 MNHNS and CDR2 SASEGT come from the germline V gene. CDR3 loop: CASSDTSGGITDTQYF. The CDR3 DNA follows: TGTGCCAGCAGTGACACTAGCGGGGGAATCACAGATACGCAGTATTTT.

The V call is TRBV12-5, the J call TRBJ2-1; D is ambiguous. Between the trimmed V and J ends, which lost 4 bases and 1 base, there was a span of 11 bases. CDR1 and CDR2 (germline): LGHNT, FRNRAP. This CDR3 has 15 amino acids. The CDR3 loop is CASGSDGFSYNEQFF. CDR3 DNA sequence: TGTGCTAGTGGTTCGGACGGGTTTTCCTACAATGAGCAGTTCTTC.

The chain joins TRBV27 to TRBJ1-2, with no clear D. Trimming took off 3 bases at V and 0 bases at J, with 5 bases between the two ends. This CDR3 is 13 amino acids long. Germline CDR1 MNHEY, CDR2 SMNVEV (reference sequence). The CDR3 DNA sequence: TGTGCCAGCAGTTTGAGTTCTAACTATGGCTACACCTTC. The encoded protein is CASSLSSNYGYTF.

V is TRBV2 and J is TRBJ2-2, with a tentative D call TRBD1 (5 bases). Germline V gives CDR1 SNHLY, CDR2 FYNNEI. Between the trimmed V and J ends, which lost 6 bases and 0 bases, there was a span of 11 bases. The CDR3 has 15 amino acids. The CDR3: CASSLTETNTGELFF. For the CDR3, the DNA is TGTGCCAGCAGCTTGACAGAGACGAACACCGGGGAGCTGTTTTTT.

The rearrangement joins TRBV25-1 to TRBJ2-5; D might be TRBD1 (7 bases). CDR1 and CDR2 (germline): MGHDK, SYGVNS. V lost 1 base and J lost 5, with 23 bases in between. The CDR3 contains 18 residues. CDR3 nucleotide sequence: TGTGCCAGCAGTGAATTGGCCCAGGGGGGTAAGTGGGGGGAGACCCAGTACTTC. It translates to CASSELAQGGKWGETQYF.

This clone was counted a single time. The gene calls are TRBV28 and TRBJ1-2; D remains ambiguous. The CDR3 has 13 residues. Trimming stripped 1 base from V and 0 bases from J, with 3 bases between. Germline loops: CDR1 MDHEN, CDR2 SYDVKM. The CDR3 DNA follows: TGTGCCAGCAGTTTATTGGCTAACTATGGCTACACCTTC. Its translation is CASSLLANYGYTF.

This clone was detected only once. V is TRBV5-6 and J is TRBJ1-5, with 7 bases fitting TRBD1. The CDR3 loop spans 16 amino acids. CDR1 SGHDT and CDR2 YYEEEE come from the germline V gene. Trimming cost V 4 bases and J 5 bases; bases outside gene matches: 12. CDR3 DNA: TGTGCCAGCAGCACGACTACAGGGGTATGGTATCAGCCCCAGCATTTT. It translates to CASSTTTGVWYQPQHF.

The V and J genes are TRBV18 and TRBJ1-3, with TRBD1 matching 9 bases. The CDR3 spans 16 residues. Trimming cost V 6 bases and J 2 bases; bases outside gene matches: 8. From germline, CDR1 is KGHSH and CDR2 LQKENI. In DNA form, the CDR3 reads TGTGCCAGCTCTCCGGGACAGGGTTCGGCTGGAAACACCATATATTTT. It translates to CASSPGQGSAGNTIYF.

CDR3 DNA sequence: TGTGCCAGCCTTGCCAATGTGGGGGCGGTCGGTGAGCAGTTCTTC. Translating gives CASLANVGAVGEQFF. The genes are TRBV25-1 and TRBJ2-1, with a tentative D call TRBD1 (6 bases). V lost 8 bases, J lost 9 bases, and 23 bases lay in between. Germline CDR1 MGHDK, CDR2 SYGVNS. This CDR3 has 15 amino acids.

This clone was found a few times. The rearrangement uses TRBV19 and TRBJ1-3; D gene uncertain. V was shortened by 9 bases and J by 5 bases, with 17 bases between the two germline ends. Germline CDR1 is LNHDA and CDR2 is SQIVND (reference sequence). CDR3 length: 14 amino acids. The DNA for the CDR3 is TGTGCCAGCGAACCTGGGAAGATCAGAAACACCATATATTTT. Translated, it gives CASEPGKIRNTIYF.

The chain employs TRBV10-3 and TRBJ2-7; 10 nucleotides match TRBD1. Losses at the gene ends were 7 bases for V and 7 bases for J; bases not matched to a gene: 7. The CDR3 has 13 residues. In germline, CDR1 is ENHRY, CDR2 SYGVKD. CDR3 in DNA: TGTGCCATCACCGGACAGGGGGTTTATGAGCAGTACTTC. It encodes CAITGQGVYEQYF.

This chain uses TRBV30 with TRBJ1-6; D remains ambiguous. The CDR3 is 13 amino acids. V was shortened by 1 base and J by 7 bases, with 8 bases between the two germline ends. CDR1 is GTSNPN and CDR2 is SVGIG in the germline V gene (reference sequence). Written as DNA, the CDR3 is TGTGCCTGGAGTGGGCTAGGAAATTCACCCCTCCACTTT. Encoded protein: CAWSGLGNSPLHF. Combining the CDR3 with reference TRBV30 and TRBJ1-6 gives the whole variable domain SQTIHQWPATLVQPVGSPLSLECTVEGTSNPNLYWYRQAAGRGLQLLFYSVGIGQISSEVPQNLSASRPQDRQFILSSKKLLLSDSGFYLCAWSGLGNSPLHFGNGTRLTVT.

The chain combines TRBV27 with TRBJ1-2; 10 nucleotides line up with TRBD1. V shed 5 bases, J shed 6 bases, and the junction held 12 bases outside the gene matches. This CDR3 is built from 16 residues. CDR1 and CDR2 from the germline V gene are MNHEY and SMNVEV (reference sequence). CDR3 bases: TGTGCCAGCAGTCGAAACGGCGCCGGGACAGGGGATGGCTACACCTTC. Translation gives CASSRNGAGTGDGYTF.